This T cell receptor (beta chain) was sequenced during a study of graft-versus-host responses after intestinal transplantation. About the study: Recipients received multivisceral, liver-intestinal, or isolated intestinal transplants. General study findings and limits: Detected in recipient marrow were GvH clones, some of which were first observed in ileum or blood. Peak GvH clone levels in circulation were associated with early post-transplant HvG declines. The presence of high graft-versus-host to host-versus-graft clonal ratios in allografts characterized patients with graft-donor T cell macrochimerism.

Produced via immunoSEQ multiplex PCR; TCRdb's table is partial and in-frame only. The sample has fewer than 85,000 clones; more than 70% are singletons. The CDR3 spans 12 residues. CDR1 and CDR2 from the germline V gene are GTSNPN and SVGIG (reference sequence). V lost 0 bases and J 8 bases, leaving 10 bases between the germline ends. In the case of this clone: The antigen remains unidentified.

The chain is built from TRBV30 and TRBJ1-2; D might be TRBD1 (6 bases). Sequences were derived from unstimulated CD8+ T cells sorted from spleen or lymph node cells, sampled before intestinal transplant. The TCR sequence derives from a human donor who received an intestinal transplant. The CDR3 here is CAWSVAGEGYTF. The CDR3, as DNA: TGTGCCTGGAGTGTAGCAGGGGAGGGCTACACCTTC.